The clone carrying this T cell receptor (beta chain) was counted a few times. Antigen: not known. This entry is derived from a study of T cell repertoires in cytomegalovirus infection. Study as a whole: Shared public TCR beta signatures pointed to both CMV infection and a matching HLA type. The study's findings and limits: Ex vivo, HLA-C-restricted CMV-specific TCR beta clonotypes prevailed over the rest of the response.

Between the trimmed V and J ends, which lost 1 base and 8 bases, there was a span of 17 bases. CDR3 length equals 15 residues. Germline V gene sequence: CDR1 SNHLY, CDR2 FYNNEI. One entry per CDR3 protein, called by TCRdb with MiXCR from the reads. The profile covers about 180,000 distinct CDR3 sequences, with around 15% appearing a single time and more than 20% taken by the ten largest. This TCR was sampled from a human donor in good health (CMV status not recorded). Some clones in this sample may be carry-over from other donors' samples. The chain uses TRBV2 and TRBJ1-1, with a weak D call TRBD1 (6 bases). The specimen sequenced was PBMCs. The CDR3 DNA reads TGTGCCAGCAGTGAAGTACCGGGGGCGCTTACCGAAGCTTTCTTT. Its protein is CASSEVPGALTEAFF.